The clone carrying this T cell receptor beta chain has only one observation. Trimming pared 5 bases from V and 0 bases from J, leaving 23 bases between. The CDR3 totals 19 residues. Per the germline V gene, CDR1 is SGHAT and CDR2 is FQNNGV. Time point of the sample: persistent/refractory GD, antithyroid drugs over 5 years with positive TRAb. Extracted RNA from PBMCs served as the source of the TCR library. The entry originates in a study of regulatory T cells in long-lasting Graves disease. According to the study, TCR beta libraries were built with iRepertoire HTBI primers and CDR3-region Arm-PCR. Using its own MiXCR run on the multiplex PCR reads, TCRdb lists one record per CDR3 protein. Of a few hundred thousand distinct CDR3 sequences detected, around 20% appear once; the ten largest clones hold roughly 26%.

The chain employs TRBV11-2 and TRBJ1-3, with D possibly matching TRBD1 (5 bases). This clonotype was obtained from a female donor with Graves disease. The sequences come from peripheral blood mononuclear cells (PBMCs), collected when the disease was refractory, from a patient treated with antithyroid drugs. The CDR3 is CASSLPRSGAHSSGNTIYF. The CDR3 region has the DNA TGTGCCAGCAGCCTCCCCCGATCCGGGGCACACAGCTCTGGAAACACCATATATTTT.